The next 16 T cell receptor beta chains were all read from a single sample in a study of CD8 T cells in ankylosing spondylitis. TCRdb reprocessed the 5' RACE reads via MiXCR and lists one record per CDR3 protein. The sample shows 200,000 to 250,000 distinct CDR3 sequences, 20% to 30% of them seen only once. The sample comprised blood, either unsorted or a sorted T cell fraction (not recorded which). Receptors originate from a male donor with ankylosing spondylitis or in good health (not recorded which).

The V and J genes are TRBV5-1 and TRBJ2-1, with a tentative D call TRBD2 (6 bases). V lost 4 bases, J lost 6 bases, and 20 bases lay in between. The CDR3 spans 16 residues. The germline V gene encodes CDR1 SGHRS and CDR2 YFSETQ. CDR3 in DNA: TGCGCCAGCAGCCTCGGACTATTCCAAAATACCAATGAGCAGTTCTTC. It translates to CASSLGLFQNTNEQFF.

This clonotype was observed many times. The rearrangement uses TRBV24-1 and TRBJ2-2, with D possibly matching TRBD2 (6 bases). Trimming cost V 5 bases and J 2 bases, with 17 bases left between them. This CDR3 is 17 amino acids long. Germline V lookup: CDR1 KGHDR, CDR2 SFDVKD. In nucleotides, the CDR3 is TGTGCCACCAGTGTTTGGGCCGGGACTGTAAACACCGGGGAGCTGTTTTTT. Translation: CATSVWAGTVNTGELFF.

The table lists this clonotype with a few counts. The genes are TRBV5-1 and TRBJ2-2, with D maybe TRBD1 (5 bases). Trimming took 0 bases from V and 6 from J, leaving 12 bases between them. The CDR3 runs 15 residues. Per germline, CDR1 SGHRS and CDR2 YFSETQ. The CDR3: CASSLEQVLAGELFF. For the CDR3, the DNA is TGCGCCAGCAGCTTGGAACAGGTTTTAGCCGGGGAGCTGTTTTTT.

This clonotype was picked up a small number of times. The chain carries TRBV20-1 and TRBJ2-7, with 8 bases identical to TRBD1. J gave up 4 bases and V 4 bases, and 12 bases lay outside the gene matches. CDR1 DFQATT and CDR2 SNEGSKA come from the germline V gene (reference sequence). This CDR3 comprises 15 residues. DNA of the CDR3: TGCAGTGCTACCCGGACGCAGGGGGCAGTTTACGAGCAGTACTTC. Residues: CSATRTQGAVYEQYF.

This clonotype was seen only a few times. The chain couples TRBV4-3 to TRBJ1-2; possibly TRBD1 for D (5 bases). The V end was cut by 2 bases, the J end by 6 bases, with 16 bases between. The CDR3 totals 15 residues. Germline V CDR1 and CDR2: LGHNA, YSLEER. CDR3 protein: CASSQQARAGHGYTF. The CDR3 DNA is TGCGCCAGCAGCCAACAAGCCAGGGCCGGGCATGGCTACACCTTC.

V is TRBV27 and J is TRBJ1-1; no clear D gene. The CDR3 sequence is 15 residues long. The germline V gene has CDR1 MNHEY and CDR2 SMNVEV (reference sequence). The V end was cut by 5 bases, the J end by 6 bases, with 19 bases between. This CDR3 reads CASSPARPGPAEAFF. For the CDR3, the DNA is TGTGCCAGCAGTCCCGCCCGGCCAGGCCCCGCTGAAGCTTTCTTT.

The chain employs TRBV12-3 or TRBV12-4 and TRBJ1-6; D unresolved. CDR3 length equals 16 residues. The ends were cut back, 3 bases at V and 0 bases at J, with 9 bases in the middle. CDR3 nucleotides: TGTGCCAGCAGTTTTAGCGGAAGCTCCTATAATTCACCCCTCCACTTT. Protein sequence: CASSFSGSSYNSPLHF.

The gene calls are TRBV20-1 and TRBJ2-3, with TRBD1 as a possible D gene (6 bases). CDR1 is DFQATT and CDR2 is SNEGSKA in the germline V gene (reference sequence). This CDR3 has 15 residues. With 6 bases removed from V and 0 bases from J, the gap between germline ends came to 16 bases. CDR3 sequence reads: CSAHRGQLSTDTQYF. As DNA, the CDR3 is TGCAGTGCCCACAGAGGACAGCTTAGCACAGATACGCAGTATTTT.

There are a few counts of this clonotype. The V and J genes are TRBV12-3 or TRBV12-4 and TRBJ2-4, with 10 bases that match TRBD1. This CDR3 spans 17 amino acids. The junction had 12 bases not matched to a gene; V was cut back by 5 bases and J by 5 bases. Written as DNA, the CDR3 is TGTGCCAGCAGTCCCCCGAGACAGGGGGCGCATCAAAACATTCAGTACTTC. Its protein is CASSPPRQGAHQNIQYF.

This chain links TRBV29-1 with TRBJ2-7; 10 nucleotides line up with TRBD1. CDR3 length: 13 residues. With V trimmed by 8 bases and J by 2 bases, 6 bases remained unmatched. Germline lookup yields CDR1 SQVTM and CDR2 ANQGSEA. The CDR3 sequence is CSPPGQGTYEQYF. Written as DNA, the CDR3 is TGCAGCCCACCGGGACAGGGGACCTACGAGCAGTACTTC.

This clonotype was detected ten times or more. The V and J genes are TRBV15 and TRBJ2-2; tentative D call: TRBD2 (6 bases). Trimming removed 5 bases at V and 5 bases at J, with 18 bases between. This CDR3 has 16 amino acids. Looked up from germline, CDR1 is LNHNV and CDR2 is YYDKDF (reference sequence). In DNA form, the CDR3 reads TGTGCCACCAGCCGAGGCCCGATTGCGGGAACCGGGGAGCTGTTTTTT. This sequence encodes CATSRGPIAGTGELFF.

This clonotype appeared many times. The chain combines TRBV2 with TRBJ2-7; 7 nucleotides match TRBD2. The CDR3 runs to 14 residues. CDR1 SNHLY and CDR2 FYNNEI come from the germline V gene. After removal of 7 bases from V and 0 bases from J, the junction contained 6 bases not matched to a gene. The CDR3 sequence is CASTLRTSSYEQYF. In DNA form, the CDR3 reads TGTGCCAGCACCCTCAGGACTAGCTCCTACGAGCAGTACTTC.

This clonotype appeared many times. V usage is TRBV4-1 and J usage is TRBJ2-3, with D uncertain. The CDR3 is 13 residues long. Germline V CDR1 and CDR2: MGHRA, YSYEKL. The germline V and J ends were trimmed by 0 bases and 0 bases, with 1 base remaining between them. This CDR3 reads CASSQDSTDTQYF. CDR3 sequence (DNA): TGCGCCAGCAGCCAAGACAGCACAGATACGCAGTATTTT.

The chain joins TRBV20-1 to TRBJ2-3; D possibly uses TRBD1 or TRBD2 (5 bases each). The CDR3 is 15 residues long. Trimming cost V 6 bases and J 0 bases, with 16 bases left between them. In germline, CDR1 is DFQATT, CDR2 SNEGSKA (reference sequence). As DNA, the CDR3 is TGCAGTGCGGTAGCCCGGGACCGCAGCACAGATACGCAGTATTTT. It encodes CSAVARDRSTDTQYF.

The sample holds many counts of this clonotype. This chain links TRBV6-5 with TRBJ1-2; possible D gene TRBD1, 6 bases. Germline lookup yields CDR1 MNHEY and CDR2 SVGAGI. Trimming pared 6 bases from V and 6 bases from J, leaving 11 bases between. The CDR3 consists of 12 residues. CDR3 in amino acids: CASSDRTDGYTF. The CDR3 region has the DNA TGTGCCAGCAGCGATCGGACAGATGGCTACACCTTC.

A few counts support this clonotype. The CDR3, as DNA: TGCGCCAGCAGCTTGGACACAGCGCAGGGCGTCTTCCAAGAGACCCAGTACTTC. It specifies CASSLDTAQGVFQETQYF. This chain connects TRBV5-1 to TRBJ2-5, with D maybe TRBD1 (5 bases). The CDR3 consists of 18 residues. Per germline, CDR1 SGHRS and CDR2 YFSETQ. V lost 0 bases to trimming and J lost 1 base, with 19 bases between them.